These 6 T cell receptor beta chains came from one sample sequenced in a study of T cells in women clearing cervical HPV infection. Measured with immunoSEQ multiplex PCR; TCRdb has only the in-frame clones, and not every one. Its listing shows 25,000 to 35,000 clones. Sequencing input: blood buffy coat. The origin of the receptors is a woman between 18 and 75 years old with a cervical HPV16 infection that either progressed to CIN3+ or cleared (not recorded which).

For this clone: The read halts 3 residues ahead of the CDR3 end, with the missing end drawn from the germline J gene. The J gene is TRBJ2-3, the V gene TRBV6-2 or TRBV6-3, with D unclear. CDR1 is MNHEY and CDR2 is SVGEGT in the germline V gene. This CDR3 has 15 residues. The DNA read from the CDR3 is TGTGCCAGCAGTTACTCGCGACTTAGCAATCAGCCG. It encodes CASSYSRLSNQP. The whole CDR3 is CASSYSRLSNQPQYF.

Worth noting for this clone: The read is 3 residues too short to cover the CDR3 end, so that end is filled in from the germline J gene. The chain uses TRBV2 and TRBJ2-7, with 8 bases fitting TRBD1. The CDR3 is 13 residues long. V shed 2 bases, J shed 6 bases, and the junction held 3 bases outside the gene matches. The germline gives CDR1 SNHLY, CDR2 FYNNEI. The CDR3 loop reads CASSESTGGEQYF. The covered CDR3 bases are TGTGCCAGCAGTGAAAGTACAGGGGGCGAG.

For this clone: Read data end 3 residues before the CDR3 end; the end is taken from the germline J gene. The rearrangement links TRBV18 to TRBJ2-2; weak D call: TRBD2 (7 bases). The CDR3 is 14 residues long. V lost 3 bases and J 6 bases, leaving 11 bases between the germline ends. CDR1 is KGHSH, CDR2 LQKENI, per germline. Incomplete CDR3 DNA: TGTGCCAGCTCACCGCTCGGGGGGCCCGGGGAG. Translated, it gives CASSPLGGPGE. The entire CDR3 is CASSPLGGPGELFF. Full variable domain (missing parts from reference TRBV18 and TRBJ2-2): NAGVMQNPRHLVRRRGQEARLRCSPMKGHSHVYWYRQLPEEGLKFMVYLQKENIIDESGMPKERFSAEFPKEGPSILRIQQVVRGDSAAYFCASSPLGGPGELFFGEGSRLTVL.

About this clone itself: The observed sequence ends 3 residues before the CDR3 terminus, with the missing tail filled in from the germline J gene. V and J are TRBV6-1 and TRBJ1-6, with D tentatively TRBD1 (5 bases). CDR3 length: 12 residues. V was shortened by 4 bases and J by 7 bases, with 5 bases between the two germline ends. The germline gives CDR1 MNHNS, CDR2 SASEGT. The CDR3 DNA, read in part, is TGTGCCAGCAGTGGACAGAATTCACCC. Its protein product is CASSGQNSP. The CDR3, in full, reads CASSGQNSPLHF.

A remark on this clone: The read gets to within 3 residues of the CDR3 end, and the germline J gene fills in the rest. The rearrangement uses TRBV20-1 and TRBJ2-7, with 10 bases lining up with TRBD2. The V gene's germline CDR1 is DFQATT and CDR2 SNEGSKA (reference sequence). This CDR3 spans 17 amino acids. J gave up 4 bases and V 3 bases, and 15 bases lay outside the gene matches. The CDR3 bases that were read are TGCAGTGCTAGTTTGAGAGAGAGGACTAGCGGAGAATACGAG. It yields the protein CSASLRERTSGEYE. The complete CDR3 reads CSASLRERTSGEYEQYF.

In regard to this clone: Read coverage stops 3 residues before the CDR3 terminus; the germline J gene supplies the remainder. The gene calls are TRBV12-3 or TRBV12-4 and TRBJ2-3; 10 nucleotides line up with TRBD2. CDR3 size: 15 residues. The V and J ends lost 2 bases and 6 bases, in that order; junction bases with no gene match: 5. CDR3 sequence reads: CASSLISGRVDTQYF. Partial CDR3 DNA: TGTGCCAGCAGTTTAATAAGCGGGAGGGTGGATACG.